The 9 T cell receptor beta chains given below trace back to one sample, sequenced in a study of regulatory and conventional T cells in RAG deficiency. Conventional CD4+ T cells were sorted from blood as CD25-low CD127-high cells. Profiling relied on immunoSEQ multiplex PCR, and the TCRdb table lists in-frame clones only, not all of them. Of more than 7,000 clones listed, about 94% are singletons. Sequenced sample: CD4+ effector T cells sorted from blood. The receptors shown here come from a human donor with RAG deficiency presenting as severe combined immunodeficiency.

The chain employs TRBV4-2 and TRBJ2-7; 15 positions match TRBD2. The CDR3 consists of 16 residues. The V gene's germline CDR1 is LGHNA and CDR2 YNFKEQ. J was trimmed by 2 bases and V by 4 bases; bases with no gene match: 3. CDR3: CASSPWTSGRAYEQYF. In DNA, the CDR3 is TGTGCCAGCAGCCCCTGGACTAGCGGGAGGGCCTACGAGCAGTACTTC.

V usage is TRBV14 and J usage is TRBJ2-2; D remains ambiguous. The CDR3 has 12 amino acids. V was trimmed by 3 bases and J by 1 base, leaving 0 bases between them. The germline gives CDR1 SGHDN, CDR2 FVKESK. DNA of the CDR3: TGTGCCAGCAGCCAGAACACCGGGGAGCTGTTTTTT. It translates to CASSQNTGELFF.

This clone was recorded only once. The CDR3 reads CASSGDGSGANVLTF. CDR3 bases: TGTGCCAGCAGCGGGGACGGCTCTGGGGCCAACGTCCTGACTTTC. The V gene is TRBV9, the J gene TRBJ2-6; the D gene could be TRBD1 or TRBD2 (5 bases each). CDR3 size: 15 residues. Trimming left V 3 bases short and J 0 bases short, with 7 bases between. Germline CDR1 SGDLS, CDR2 YYNGEE.

The chain is built from TRBV2 and TRBJ1-5; 9 bases map to TRBD1. Germline V gene lookup returns CDR1 SNHLY and CDR2 FYNNEI. After removal of 6 bases from V and 8 bases from J, the junction contained 8 bases not matched to a gene. The CDR3 spans 14 residues. The CDR3 nucleotides are TGTGCCAGCAGGGGGACAGGGCTTGTTGAGCCCCAGCATTTT. Its protein product is CASRGTGLVEPQHF.

This chain uses TRBV10-3 with TRBJ1-1; D is possibly TRBD1 (5 bases). V lost 8 bases to trimming and J lost 3 bases, with 13 bases between them. CDR1 ENHRY and CDR2 SYGVKD come from the germline V gene. This CDR3 has 13 amino acids. The CDR3 DNA sequence: TGTGCCATCGATGGGGGGGGAGACACTGAAGCTTTCTTT. It is translated as CAIDGGGDTEAFF.

This chain joins TRBV9 and TRBJ2-5; 8 bases match TRBD1. This CDR3 comprises 16 residues. Germline V gives CDR1 SGDLS, CDR2 YYNGEE. J lost 2 bases, V lost 0 bases, and 6 bases had no gene match. CDR3 DNA: TGTGCCAGCAGCGTAGTCTCTCGGGACAGGCAAGAGACCCAGTACTTC. This encodes CASSVVSRDRQETQYF.

This clone has more than one count but fewer than ten. The V and J genes are TRBV13 and TRBJ1-2; 8 bases align to TRBD1. With V trimmed by 3 bases and J by 3 bases, 3 bases remained unmatched. The CDR3 extends over 14 amino acids. CDR1 and CDR2 from the germline V gene are PRHDT and FYEKMQ (reference sequence). CDR3 amino acids: CASSFGQGDYGYTF. DNA of the CDR3: TGTGCCAGCAGCTTCGGACAGGGTGACTATGGCTACACCTTC. Full variable domain (outside the CDR3, taken from reference TRBV13 and TRBJ1-2): AAGVIQSPRHLIKEKRETATLKCYPIPRHDTVYWYQQGPGQDPQFLISFYEKMQSDKGSIPDRFSAQQFSDYHSELNMSSLELGDSALYFCASSFGQGDYGYTFGSGTRLTVV.

This chain links TRBV7-9 with TRBJ2-5; TRBD1 agrees at 7 bases. Germline assignment: CDR1 SEHNR and CDR2 FQNEAQ (reference sequence). The CDR3 runs to 14 residues. J was trimmed by 5 bases and V by 5 bases; bases with no gene match: 8. This CDR3 reads CASSPTGDRETQYF. DNA for the CDR3: TGTGCCAGCAGCCCCACAGGGGATCGGGAGACCCAGTACTTC.

This clone was counted a single time. The chain is built from TRBV11-2 and TRBJ2-5; D is ambiguous. The ends were cut back, 2 bases at V and 7 bases at J, with 5 bases in the middle. The CDR3 has 11 residues. Germline lookup yields CDR1 SGHAT and CDR2 FQNNGV. CDR3 sequence: CASSLSRTQYF. The CDR3 DNA follows: TGTGCCAGCAGCTTAAGTCGGACCCAGTACTTC.